Below are 23 T cell receptor beta chains sequenced from a single sample in a study of T cell responses to AZD1222 COVID-19 vaccine. The method was immunoSEQ multiplex PCR; TCRdb's version includes in-frame clones alone and lacks a portion of them. This table holds some 92,000 clones, 90% to 95% found once. The sequencing used peripheral blood, collected on day 0 of AZD1222 vaccination. These receptors all come from an adult in good health.

This chain joins TRBV6-6 and TRBJ1-2; 8 bases align to TRBD1. J lost 2 bases, V lost 1 base, and 6 bases had no gene match. CDR3 length: 16 amino acids. Germline lookup yields CDR1 MNHNY and CDR2 SVGAGI (reference sequence). The chain's CDR3 is CASSYFGTGDNYGYTF. CDR3 in DNA: TGTGCCAGCAGTTACTTTGGGACAGGAGACAACTATGGCTACACCTTC.

J is TRBJ1-4 and V is TRBV5-1; 9 positions match TRBD1. The CDR3 loop spans 17 amino acids. The V gene's germline CDR1 is SGHRS and CDR2 YFSETQ. V lost 4 bases to trimming and J lost 0 bases; unmatched junction nucleotides: 7. CDR3 sequence (DNA): TGCGCCAGCAGCGAGCCGGGACAGGGAGCAACTAATGAAAAACTGTTTTTT. Translating it yields CASSEPGQGATNEKLFF.

The rearrangement links TRBV24-1 to TRBJ1-5; 8 bases are shared with TRBD1. The germline CDR1 and CDR2 sequences are KGHDR and SFDVKD. This CDR3 has 13 amino acids. Trimming cost V 8 bases and J 3 bases; bases outside gene matches: 2. The CDR3, as DNA: TGTGCCACCACAGGGGGCTTCAATCAGCCCCAGCATTTT. Translated, it gives CATTGGFNQPQHF.

This clone was seen just once. The chain is built from TRBV29-1 and TRBJ1-1, with TRBD1 identical over 8 bases. The CDR3 sequence is 15 residues long. Germline values: CDR1 SQVTM, CDR2 ANQGSEA. Germline trimming cut 1 base from V and 1 base from J; bases unmatched to any gene: 5. CDR3 protein: CSVEGTGGANTEAFF. CDR3 coding DNA: TGCAGCGTTGAAGGCACAGGGGGTGCGAACACTGAAGCTTTCTTT.

The rearrangement uses TRBV29-1 and TRBJ2-7; TRBD1 matches 12 bases. The CDR3 has 14 amino acids. J was trimmed by 1 base and V by 6 bases; bases with no gene match: 4. Germline V gene sequence: CDR1 SQVTM, CDR2 ANQGSEA. CDR3 nucleotide sequence: TGCAGCGTCGCGGGACAGGGGGCTTCCTACGAGCAGTACTTC. Translation: CSVAGQGASYEQYF.

The rearrangement joins TRBV5-6 to TRBJ1-6; 8 bases are shared with TRBD1. Germline loops: CDR1 SGHDT, CDR2 YYEEEE. The CDR3 extends over 15 amino acids. The trim removed 4 bases at V and 8 bases at J, leaving 8 bases unmatched. The CDR3: CASSRRTGTDSPLHF. The CDR3 nucleotides read TGTGCCAGCAGCCGACGGACAGGGACAGATTCACCCCTCCACTTT.

The chain uses TRBV19 and TRBJ1-1; the D is unclear. Trimming took off 3 bases at V and 3 bases at J, with 8 bases between the two ends. CDR1 is LNHDA, CDR2 SQIVND, per germline (reference sequence). The CDR3 is 13 residues long. The CDR3 here is CASSIPSYTEAFF. As DNA, the CDR3 is TGTGCCAGTAGTATCCCCTCCTACACTGAAGCTTTCTTT.

This chain connects TRBV6-1 to TRBJ2-7, with 7 bases aligning to TRBD2. Germline lookup yields CDR1 MNHNS and CDR2 SASEGT. The CDR3 sequence is 16 residues long. The junction had 20 bases not matched to a gene; V was cut back by 3 bases and J by 12 bases. CDR3 DNA: TGTGCCAGCAGTGACCCCCCGGGGCGGGGGAAGATGAAAGGGTACTTC. The encoded protein is CASSDPPGRGKMKGYF.

The rearrangement links TRBV18 to TRBJ2-1; TRBD1 agrees at 10 bases. CDR3 length equals 16 residues. Per the germline V gene, CDR1 is KGHSH and CDR2 is LQKENI. Trimming removed 3 bases from V and 8 bases from J; junction bases left unmatched: 10. The DNA of the CDR3 is TGTGCCAGCTCACCCGGAACCCGGGACAGGGGCGATGAGCAGTTCTTC. Translated: CASSPGTRDRGDEQFF.

The J gene is TRBJ2-5, the V gene TRBV29-1, with TRBD1 identical over 9 bases. CDR3 length: 18 residues. Looked up from germline, CDR1 is SQVTM and CDR2 is ANQGSEA. The V gene end was trimmed by 5 bases and the J gene end by 6 bases; junction bases not matched to a gene: 22. The DNA for the CDR3 is TGCAGCGTTCGTGGGTACGCTGTGGGACAGGGCTACCAGAAGACCCAGTACTTC. It yields the protein CSVRGYAVGQGYQKTQYF.

The CDR3 protein is CASSLTRETQYF. Written as DNA, the CDR3 is TGTGCCAGCAGCTTAACACGGGAGACCCAGTACTTC. The gene calls are TRBV11-2 and TRBJ2-5; D unresolved. Trimming left V 2 bases short and J 5 bases short, with 6 bases between. This CDR3 region has 12 residues. The germline V gene has CDR1 SGHAT and CDR2 FQNNGV.

This chain connects TRBV7-3 to TRBJ2-7; 7 nucleotides align to TRBD1. J lost 2 bases, V lost 5 bases, and 6 bases had no gene match. The CDR3 length is 14 residues. Germline CDR1 and CDR2: SGHTA and FQGTGA. For the CDR3, the DNA is TGTGCCAGCAGCGACAGGGTTCGAGCCTACGAGCAGTACTTC. It codes for CASSDRVRAYEQYF. Full variable domain (missing parts from reference TRBV7-3 and TRBJ2-7): GAGVSQTPSNKVTEKGKYVELRCDPISGHTALYWYRQSLGQGPEFLIYFQGTGAADDSGLPNDRFFAVRPEGSVSTLKIQRTERGDSAVYLCASSDRVRAYEQYFGPGTRLTVT.

The rearrangement uses TRBV6-4 and TRBJ1-6; 10 bases align to TRBD1. Germline loops: CDR1 MRHNA, CDR2 SNTAGT. The J segment lost 8 bases and the V segment lost 2 bases, leaving 3 bases of the junction unmatched. The CDR3 spans 15 residues. The CDR3 DNA reads TGTGCCAGCAGTGACCGACAGGGGGCGGATTCACCCCTCCACTTT. Amino acid sequence: CASSDRQGADSPLHF.

The V gene is TRBV12-5, the J gene TRBJ1-3; D unresolved. The V end lost 4 bases, the J end lost 0 bases, and 13 bases lay between the germline ends. Germline assignment: CDR1 LGHNT and CDR2 FRNRAP. This CDR3 contains 16 residues. This chain's CDR3 is CASGWRQLSSGNTIYF. CDR3 nucleotide sequence: TGTGCTAGTGGTTGGCGGCAGCTGAGCTCTGGAAACACCATATATTTT. The variable domain in full, completed from reference TRBV12-5 and TRBJ1-3, reads DARVTQTPRHKVTEMGQEVTMRCQPILGHNTVFWYRQTMMQGLELLAYFRNRAPLDDSGMPKDRFSAEMPDATLATLKIQPSEPRDSAVYFCASGWRQLSSGNTIYFGEGSWLTVV.

DNA for the CDR3: TGTGCCAGCAGCCAAGCAACAGTCCTAGGAAAACTGTTTTTT. Encoded protein: CASSQATVLGKLFF. V and J are TRBV3-1 (or the pseudogene TRBV3-2) and TRBJ1-4; D gene uncertain. Germline V gives CDR1 LGHDT, CDR2 YNNKEL (reference sequence). The germline V and J ends were trimmed by 1 base and 10 bases, with 13 bases remaining between them. This CDR3 spans 14 amino acids.

The V gene is TRBV10-3, the J gene TRBJ1-1, with D unresolved. The CDR3 consists of 14 residues. CDR1 is ENHRY and CDR2 is SYGVKD in the germline V gene. Trimming stripped 4 bases from V and 1 base from J, with 10 bases between. The CDR3 here is CAISVDTPNTEAFF. DNA for the CDR3: TGTGCCATCAGTGTTGACACCCCGAACACTGAAGCTTTCTTT.

This clone was seen a single time. The CDR3 nucleotides are TGTGCCAGCAGCTTAATGGCAGGGGCCGATCCTGAAGCTTTCTTT. This codes for CASSLMAGADPEAFF. The chain joins TRBV7-2 to TRBJ1-1, with D possibly being TRBD1 (6 bases). CDR1 SGHTA and CDR2 FQGNSA come from the germline V gene. Trimming pared 2 bases from V and 6 bases from J, leaving 16 bases between. CDR3 length equals 15 residues.

The chain's CDR3 is CASSRQGQEKLFF. In DNA, the CDR3 is TGTGCCAGCAGCCGACAGGGTCAGGAAAAACTGTTTTTT. The chain is built from TRBV3-1 (or the pseudogene TRBV3-2) and TRBJ1-4; the match to TRBD1 covers 7 bases. Per the germline V gene, CDR1 is LGHDT and CDR2 is YNNKEL (reference sequence). After removal of 4 bases from V and 8 bases from J, the junction contained 4 bases not matched to a gene. The CDR3 extends over 13 amino acids.

This CDR3 reads CASSPGRGYGYTF. CDR3 bases: TGTGCCAGCAGCCCCGGGAGGGGCTATGGCTACACCTTC. The rearrangement joins TRBV14 to TRBJ1-2; possible D gene TRBD1, 5 bases. The V gene lost 4 bases and the J gene lost 4 bases, with 10 bases spanning the gap. This CDR3 has 13 amino acids. Looked up from germline, CDR1 is SGHDN and CDR2 is FVKESK.

The sample holds one count of this clone. The J gene is TRBJ1-4, the V gene TRBV9; the match to TRBD1 covers 7 bases. Trimming removed 3 bases from V and 2 bases from J; junction bases left unmatched: 16. This CDR3 has 19 amino acids. Germline V lookup: CDR1 SGDLS, CDR2 YYNGEE. The CDR3 sequence: CASSGGRQGWRLTNEKLFF. CDR3 sequence (DNA): TGTGCCAGCAGCGGAGGCCGACAGGGTTGGAGGTTGACTAATGAAAAACTGTTTTTT.

In its sample, this clone was seen once. This chain uses TRBV5-1 with TRBJ1-4; D unclear. Trimming cost V 0 bases and J 2 bases, with 17 bases left between them. CDR3 length: 18 residues. Germline values: CDR1 SGHRS, CDR2 YFSETQ. CDR3 DNA: TGCGCCAGCAGCTTGGGTACAGTCGGCTATGGTACTAATGAAAAACTGTTTTTT. Protein: CASSLGTVGYGTNEKLFF.

This sequence joins TRBV12-3 or TRBV12-4 and TRBJ1-1, with no clear D. V was pared by 3 bases and J by 6 bases, with 11 bases between. The CDR3 runs 13 residues. CDR3 bases: TGTGCCAGCAGTTTCGTCTATGTAGCTGAAGCTTTCTTT. Translated: CASSFVYVAEAFF.

The chain joins TRBV28 to TRBJ2-7, with TRBD2 identical over 14 bases. CDR3 size: 17 residues. Germline V gene data show CDR1 as MDHEN and CDR2 as SYDVKM. Trimming cost V 7 bases and J 9 bases; bases outside gene matches: 17. CDR3 coding DNA: TGTGCCAGCAAACCCAGGACTAGCGGGAGGTCGCCTGCGAGGCAGTACTTC. Translated, it gives CASKPRTSGRSPARQYF.